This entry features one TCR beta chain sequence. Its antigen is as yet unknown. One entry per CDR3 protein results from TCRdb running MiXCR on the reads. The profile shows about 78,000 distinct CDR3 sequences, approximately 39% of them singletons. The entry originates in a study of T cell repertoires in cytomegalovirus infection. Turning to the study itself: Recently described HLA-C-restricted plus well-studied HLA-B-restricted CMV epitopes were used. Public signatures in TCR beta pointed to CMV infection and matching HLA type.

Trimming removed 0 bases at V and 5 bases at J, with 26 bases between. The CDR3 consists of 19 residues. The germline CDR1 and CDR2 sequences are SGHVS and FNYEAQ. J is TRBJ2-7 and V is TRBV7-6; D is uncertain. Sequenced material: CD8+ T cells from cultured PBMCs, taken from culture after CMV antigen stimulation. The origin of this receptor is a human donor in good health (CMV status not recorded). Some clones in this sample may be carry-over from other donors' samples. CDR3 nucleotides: TGTGCCAGCAGCTTAGCATCGGCAGTATACGAAAGTTCTTACCACGAGCAGTACTTC. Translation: CASSLASAVYESSYHEQYF.